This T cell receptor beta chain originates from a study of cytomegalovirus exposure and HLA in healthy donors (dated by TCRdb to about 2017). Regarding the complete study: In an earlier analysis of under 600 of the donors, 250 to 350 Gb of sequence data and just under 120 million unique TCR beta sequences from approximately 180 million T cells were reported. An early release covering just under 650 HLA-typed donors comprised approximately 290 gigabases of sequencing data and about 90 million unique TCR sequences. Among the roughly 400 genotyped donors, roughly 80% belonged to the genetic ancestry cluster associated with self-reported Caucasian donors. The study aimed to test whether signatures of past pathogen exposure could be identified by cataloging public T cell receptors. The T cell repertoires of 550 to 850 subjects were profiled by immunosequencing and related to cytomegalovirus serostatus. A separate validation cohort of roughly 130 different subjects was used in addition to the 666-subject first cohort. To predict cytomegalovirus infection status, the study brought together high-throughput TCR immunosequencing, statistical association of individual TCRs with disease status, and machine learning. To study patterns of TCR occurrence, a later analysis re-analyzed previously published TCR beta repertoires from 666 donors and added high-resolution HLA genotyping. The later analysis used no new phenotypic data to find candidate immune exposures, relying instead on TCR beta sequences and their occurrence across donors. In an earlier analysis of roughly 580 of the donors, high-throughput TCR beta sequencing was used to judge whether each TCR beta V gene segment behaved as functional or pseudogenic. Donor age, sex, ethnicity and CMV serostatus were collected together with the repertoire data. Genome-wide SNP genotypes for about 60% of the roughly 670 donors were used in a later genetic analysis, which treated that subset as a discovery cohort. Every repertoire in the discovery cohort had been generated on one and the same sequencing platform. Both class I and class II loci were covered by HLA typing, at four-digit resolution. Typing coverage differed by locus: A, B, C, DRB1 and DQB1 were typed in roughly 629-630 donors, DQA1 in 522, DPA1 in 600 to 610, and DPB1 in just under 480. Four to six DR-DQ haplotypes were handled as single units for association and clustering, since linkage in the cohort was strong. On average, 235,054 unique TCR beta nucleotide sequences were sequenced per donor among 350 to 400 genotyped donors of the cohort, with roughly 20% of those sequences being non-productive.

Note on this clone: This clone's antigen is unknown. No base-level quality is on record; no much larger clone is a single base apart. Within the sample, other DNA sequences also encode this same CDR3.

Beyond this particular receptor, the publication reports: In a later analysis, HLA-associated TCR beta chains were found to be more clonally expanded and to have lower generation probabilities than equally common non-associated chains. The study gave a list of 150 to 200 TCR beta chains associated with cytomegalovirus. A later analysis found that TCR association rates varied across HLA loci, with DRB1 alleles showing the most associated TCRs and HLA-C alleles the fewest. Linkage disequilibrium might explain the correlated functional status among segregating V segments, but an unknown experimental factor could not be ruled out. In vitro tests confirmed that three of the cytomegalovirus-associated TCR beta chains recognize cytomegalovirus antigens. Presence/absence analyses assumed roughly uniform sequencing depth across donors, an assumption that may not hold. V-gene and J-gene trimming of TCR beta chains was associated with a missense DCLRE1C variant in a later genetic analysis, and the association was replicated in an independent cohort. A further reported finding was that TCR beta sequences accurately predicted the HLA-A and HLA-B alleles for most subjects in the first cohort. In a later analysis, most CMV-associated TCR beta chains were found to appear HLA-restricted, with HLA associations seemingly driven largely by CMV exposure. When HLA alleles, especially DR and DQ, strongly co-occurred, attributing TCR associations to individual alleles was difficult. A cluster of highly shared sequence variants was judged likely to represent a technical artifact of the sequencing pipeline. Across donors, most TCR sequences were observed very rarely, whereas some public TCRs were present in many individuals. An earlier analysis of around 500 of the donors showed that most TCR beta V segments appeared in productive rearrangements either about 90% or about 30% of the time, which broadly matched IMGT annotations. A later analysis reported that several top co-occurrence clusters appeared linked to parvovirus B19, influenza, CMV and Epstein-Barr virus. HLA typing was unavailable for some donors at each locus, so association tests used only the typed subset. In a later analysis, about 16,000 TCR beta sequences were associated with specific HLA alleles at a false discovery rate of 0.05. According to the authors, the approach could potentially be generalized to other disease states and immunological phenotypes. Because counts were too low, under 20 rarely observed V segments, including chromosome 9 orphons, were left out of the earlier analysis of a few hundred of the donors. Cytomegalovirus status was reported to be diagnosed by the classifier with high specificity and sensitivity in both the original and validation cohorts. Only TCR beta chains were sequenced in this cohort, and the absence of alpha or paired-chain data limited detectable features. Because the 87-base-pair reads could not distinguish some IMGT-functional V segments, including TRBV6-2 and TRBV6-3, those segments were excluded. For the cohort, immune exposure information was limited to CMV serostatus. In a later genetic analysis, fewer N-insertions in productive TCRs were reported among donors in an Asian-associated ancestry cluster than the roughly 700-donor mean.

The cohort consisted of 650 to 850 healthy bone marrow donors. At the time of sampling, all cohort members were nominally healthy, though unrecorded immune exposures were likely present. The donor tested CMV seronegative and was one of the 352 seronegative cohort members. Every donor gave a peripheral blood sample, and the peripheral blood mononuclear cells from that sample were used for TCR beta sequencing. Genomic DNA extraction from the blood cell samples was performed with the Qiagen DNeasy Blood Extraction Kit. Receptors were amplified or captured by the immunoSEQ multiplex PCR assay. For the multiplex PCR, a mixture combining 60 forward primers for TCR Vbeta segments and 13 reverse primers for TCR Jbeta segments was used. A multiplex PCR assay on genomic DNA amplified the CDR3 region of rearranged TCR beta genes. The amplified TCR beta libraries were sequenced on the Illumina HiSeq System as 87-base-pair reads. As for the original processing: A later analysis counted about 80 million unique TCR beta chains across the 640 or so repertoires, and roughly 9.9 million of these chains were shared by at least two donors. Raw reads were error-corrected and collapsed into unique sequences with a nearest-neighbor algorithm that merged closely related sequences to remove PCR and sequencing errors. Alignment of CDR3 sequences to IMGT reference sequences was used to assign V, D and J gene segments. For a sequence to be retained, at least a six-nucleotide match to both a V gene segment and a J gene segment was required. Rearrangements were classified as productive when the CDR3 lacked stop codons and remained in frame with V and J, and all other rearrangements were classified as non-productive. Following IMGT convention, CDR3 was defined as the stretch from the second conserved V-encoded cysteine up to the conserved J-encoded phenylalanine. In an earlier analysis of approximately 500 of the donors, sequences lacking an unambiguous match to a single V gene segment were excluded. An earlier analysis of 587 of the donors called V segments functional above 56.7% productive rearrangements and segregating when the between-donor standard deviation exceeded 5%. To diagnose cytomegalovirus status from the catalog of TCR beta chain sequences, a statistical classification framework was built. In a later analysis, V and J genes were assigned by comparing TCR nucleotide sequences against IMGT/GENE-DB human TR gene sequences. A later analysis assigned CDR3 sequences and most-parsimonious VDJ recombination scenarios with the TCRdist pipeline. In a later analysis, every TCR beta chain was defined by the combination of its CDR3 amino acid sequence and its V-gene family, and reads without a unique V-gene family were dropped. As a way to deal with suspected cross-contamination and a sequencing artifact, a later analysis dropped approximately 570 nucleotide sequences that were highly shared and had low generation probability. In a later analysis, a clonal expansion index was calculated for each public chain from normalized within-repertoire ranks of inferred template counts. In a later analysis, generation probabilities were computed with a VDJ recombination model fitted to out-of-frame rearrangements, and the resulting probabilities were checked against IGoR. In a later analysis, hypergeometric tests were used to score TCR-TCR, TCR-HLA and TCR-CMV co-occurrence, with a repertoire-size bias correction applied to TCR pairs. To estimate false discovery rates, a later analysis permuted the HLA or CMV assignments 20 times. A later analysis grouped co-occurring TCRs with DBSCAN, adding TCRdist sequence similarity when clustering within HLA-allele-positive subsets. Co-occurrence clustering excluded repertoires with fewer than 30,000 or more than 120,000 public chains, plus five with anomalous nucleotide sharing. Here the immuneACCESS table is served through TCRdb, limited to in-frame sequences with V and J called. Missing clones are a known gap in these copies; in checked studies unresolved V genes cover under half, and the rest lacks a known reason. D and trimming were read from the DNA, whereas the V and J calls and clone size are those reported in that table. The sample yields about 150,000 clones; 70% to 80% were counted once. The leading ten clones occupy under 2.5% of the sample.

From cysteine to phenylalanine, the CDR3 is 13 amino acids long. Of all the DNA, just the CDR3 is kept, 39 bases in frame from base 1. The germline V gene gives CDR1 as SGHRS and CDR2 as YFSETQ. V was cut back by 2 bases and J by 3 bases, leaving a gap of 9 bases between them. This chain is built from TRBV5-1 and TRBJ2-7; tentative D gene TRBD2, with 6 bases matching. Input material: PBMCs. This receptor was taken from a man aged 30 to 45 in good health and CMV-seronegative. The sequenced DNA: TGCGCCAGCAGCTTCTCCGGGAGCTACGAGCAGTACTTC. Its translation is CASSFSGSYEQYF.